This is a list of T cell receptor beta chains from one sample in a study of blood T cell repertoires in COVID-19. Assay: immunoSEQ multiplex PCR; the TCRdb copy retains only in-frame clones and omits some. The sample lists over 150,000 clones, about 86% occurring once. The sequenced sample was PBMCs or T cells enriched from blood (not recorded which). These TCRs come from a man aged 50 or older who had recovered from COVID-19. The CDR3 runs from the conserved cysteine through the conserved F or W. A D gene is named only where the DNA matches it firmly. Clone size, where shown, is once, few, many, or a class for clones that have expanded.

DNA	CDR3	size	V	J	D
TGTGCCAGCAGTGAATTTCCCCCAGGGGGGTCGGCCGCGGGAGGGAAACTGTTTTTT	CASSEFPPGGSAAGGKLFF	-	TRBV6-1	TRBJ1-4	TRBD1
TGCGCCAGCAGCCAAGATCAGCGGTGGTCCGGTGAGACCCAGTACTTC	CASSQDQRWSGETQYF	-	TRBV4-1	TRBJ2-5	-
TGTGCCAGCAGCTCCCTGAGGGTTGAGCAGTTCTTC	CASSSLRVEQFF	-	TRBV7-8	TRBJ2-1	-
TGTGCCAGCAGGGCAGACGGAGACTCTGGAAACACCATATATTTT	CASRADGDSGNTIYF	-	TRBV2	TRBJ1-3	-
TGTGCCAGCAGCTTAGAAAGCGGAAACACCATATATTTT	CASSLESGNTIYF	-	TRBV11-2	TRBJ1-3	-
TGTGCCAGCAGCGACCGGGACAGGGAGCTTGGGCAGTATTTT	CASSDRDRELGQYF	-	TRBV4-2	TRBJ2-3	TRBD1
TGTGCCAGCAGCTACCAACTAGCGGGGGGTATAGATACGCAGTATTTT	CASSYQLAGGIDTQYF	-	TRBV7-3	TRBJ2-3	TRBD2
TGTGCCAGCAGCTTGGCCGCCCAGGGGCAGGGTTCACCCCTCCACTTT	CASSLAAQGQGSPLHF	-	TRBV5-5	TRBJ1-6	-
TGCAGCGGCGGCAGGGGACAAAACTATGAGCAGTTCTTC	CSGGRGQNYEQFF	-	TRBV29-1	TRBJ2-1	-
TGTGCCAGCAGCTTAGGACAGCCGAACACTGAAGCTTTCTTT	CASSLGQPNTEAFF	few	TRBV7-2	TRBJ1-1	-
TGTGCCAGCAGTTTATCGTTATGGCAGAATGAGCAGTTCTTC	CASSLSLWQNEQFF	-	TRBV27	TRBJ2-1	-
TGTGCCAGCTCACCACTAGCGGGGGGGCCAAGCACAGATACGCAGTATTTT	CASSPLAGGPSTDTQYF	-	TRBV18	TRBJ2-3	TRBD2
TGTGCCAGCAGCCAAGATGGGCTAGCCCACACAGATACGCAGTATTTT	CASSQDGLAHTDTQYF	-	TRBV3-1/TRBV3-2	TRBJ2-3	-
TGTGCCAGCACTTATAGCGGACCCTACAATGAGCAGTTCTTC	CASTYSGPYNEQFF	-	TRBV27	TRBJ2-1	-
TGCGCCAGCAGCCAAGTGGACATAATCTCCTACAATGAGCAGTTCTTC	CASSQVDIISYNEQFF	-	TRBV4-1	TRBJ2-1	-
TGTGCCAGCAGCTCTCAATACAGGGGTGCCTACGAGCAGTACTTC	CASSSQYRGAYEQYF	-	TRBV11-3	TRBJ2-7	TRBD1
TGTGCCAGCTCACCACCAACTTTCTCTGGGGCCAACGTCCTGACTTTC	CASSPPTFSGANVLTF	-	TRBV18	TRBJ2-6	-
TGTGCCAGCAGTACCGTCCGACAGACGCATGAGCAGTTCTTC	CASSTVRQTHEQFF	-	TRBV27	TRBJ2-1	-
TGCAGTGCTGGTGTTGGGAGCTCCTACAATGAGCAGTTCTTC	CSAGVGSSYNEQFF	-	TRBV20-1	TRBJ2-1	-
TGTGCCAGCAGCCTACAGGGTCCCGGGGAGCTGTTTTTT	CASSLQGPGELFF	-	TRBV5-8	TRBJ2-2	-
TGTGCCAGCAGGACAGCGGGGGGGACAGATACGCAGTATTTT	CASRTAGGTDTQYF	-	TRBV27	TRBJ2-3	TRBD2
TGTGCCAGCAGCTTAGCTGGGACAGCGAACACTGAAGCTTTCTTT	CASSLAGTANTEAFF	-	TRBV11-1	TRBJ1-1	TRBD1
TGCGCCAGCAGCTTGGACGTCTCCACGAGGTATGGCTACACCTTC	CASSLDVSTRYGYTF	-	TRBV5-1	TRBJ1-2	-
TGTGCCAGCAGCCAAGGACAGGGGACCCTCCTCGGAGGAAACACCATATATTTT	CASSQGQGTLLGGNTIYF	-	TRBV3-1/TRBV3-2	TRBJ1-3	TRBD1
TGTGCCAGCAGCCAAGAACTGGGGAAGTTGGGAGAGGCTTTCTTT	CASSQELGKLGEAFF	-	TRBV3-1/TRBV3-2	TRBJ1-1	-
TGTGCCAGCAGTTTCCGGGTGAACACTGAAGCTTTCTTT	CASSFRVNTEAFF	few	TRBV6-2/TRBV6-3	TRBJ1-1	-
TGCAGTGCCGACACTGAAGCTTTCTTT	CSADTEAFF	-	TRBV20-1	TRBJ1-1	-
TGTGCCAGTAGTCCAAAGAGGGATAACTATGGCTACACCTTC	CASSPKRDNYGYTF	-	TRBV19	TRBJ1-2	-
TGTGCCAGCAGCCGGGGCACAGGGAACCACGAGCAGTACTTC	CASSRGTGNHEQYF	few	TRBV5-5	TRBJ2-7	-
TGTGCCAGCAGCTCTCACGGACTAGTGGGGGCCAAAAACATTCAGTACTTC	CASSSHGLVGAKNIQYF	-	TRBV11-2	TRBJ2-4	TRBD2
TGTGCCAGCAGCCCTGCGTCCCAAAGCTTAAGCTCCTATAATTCACCCCTCCACTTT	CASSPASQSLSSYNSPLHF	-	TRBV3-1/TRBV3-2	TRBJ1-6	-
TGTGCCAGCAGTCTTTTCTACGAGCAGTACTTC	CASSLFYEQYF	-	TRBV2	TRBJ2-7	-
TGTGCCAGCAGCCCCCGGACTAGCGGGGCTGGATACAATGAGCAGTTCTTC	CASSPRTSGAGYNEQFF	-	TRBV9	TRBJ2-1	TRBD2
TGTGCCAGCAGCGTTAACCCGGCAACTAATGAAAAACTGTTTTTT	CASSVNPATNEKLFF	-	TRBV6-5	TRBJ1-4	-
TGCGCCAGCTCGGGGGACTACTCCTACGAGCAGTACTTC	CASSGDYSYEQYF	-	TRBV5-1	TRBJ2-7	TRBD2
TGTGCCTGGACCGCAGGGGTTGGTCAGCCCCAGCATTTT	CAWTAGVGQPQHF	-	TRBV30	TRBJ1-5	-
TGTGCCACCAGCAGTTGGACTACCGCCGGGGAGCTGTTTTTT	CATSSWTTAGELFF	-	TRBV15	TRBJ2-2	-
TGTGCCAGCATCAGAGCACCGGGACAGGGGACCTACAATGAGCAGTTCTTC	CASIRAPGQGTYNEQFF	-	TRBV2	TRBJ2-1	TRBD1
TGTGCCAGCAGCCAACCGCAGTCTGGCAACACCATATATTTT	CASSQPQSGNTIYF	-	TRBV3-1/TRBV3-2	TRBJ1-3	-